This note documents a single T cell receptor beta chain sequence. Original methodology: Reference gene primers were amplified, and this amplification served to estimate nucleated cell counts. Sequenced by immunoSEQ multiplex PCR; TCRdb stores in-frame clones only, minus some. V and J calls and clone size are copied from that table; D and trimming were computed from the DNA. The table lists approximately 280,000 clones, about 91% of them singletons, with about an eighth in the top ten. This entry comes from a study of blood T cell repertoires in COVID-19. Across the study: Researchers got acute and convalescent COVID-19 samples from the United States, Italy and Spain. In each case, the material was cDNA or gDNA derived from T cells, B-cell-depleted T cells, or PBMCs.

Germline lookup yields CDR1 SGHDT and CDR2 YYEEEE. V lost 0 bases and J 3 bases, leaving 13 bases between the germline ends. The CDR3 contains 15 residues. This sequence joins TRBV5-6 and TRBJ2-7; D may be TRBD1 (5 bases). The sequence was collected from a woman aged 60-70 years with acute or convalescent COVID-19. Sequencing input: peripheral blood. CDR3 coding DNA: TGTGCCAGCAGCTTGGCAGGGAAAACGTACTACGAGCAGTACTTC. Translated: CASSLAGKTYYEQYF.